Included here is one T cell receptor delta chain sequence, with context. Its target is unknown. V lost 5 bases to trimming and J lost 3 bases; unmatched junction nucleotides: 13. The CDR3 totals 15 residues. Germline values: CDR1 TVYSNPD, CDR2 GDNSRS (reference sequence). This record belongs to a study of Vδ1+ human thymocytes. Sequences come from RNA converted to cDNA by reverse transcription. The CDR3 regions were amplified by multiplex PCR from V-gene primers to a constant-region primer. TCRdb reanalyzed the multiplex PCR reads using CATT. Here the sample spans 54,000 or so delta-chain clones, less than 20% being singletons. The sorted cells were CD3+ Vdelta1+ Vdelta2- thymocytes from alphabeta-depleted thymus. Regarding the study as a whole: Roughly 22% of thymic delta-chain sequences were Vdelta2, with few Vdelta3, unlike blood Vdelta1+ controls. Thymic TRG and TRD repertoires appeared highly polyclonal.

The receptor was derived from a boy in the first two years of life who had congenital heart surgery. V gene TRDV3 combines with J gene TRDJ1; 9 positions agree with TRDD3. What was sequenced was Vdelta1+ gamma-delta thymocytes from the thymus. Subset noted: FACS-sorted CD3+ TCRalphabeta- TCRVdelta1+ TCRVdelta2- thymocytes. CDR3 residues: CAPYSSGGLADKLIF. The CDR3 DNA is TGTGCCCCATACTCCTCTGGGGGATTGGCCGATAAACTCATCTTT.